This T cell receptor (beta chain) is from a study of blood T cell repertoires in COVID-19 (TCRdb year 2020). Broadly, across the study: The collaborator samples originated in the United States, Italy and Spain and spanned the acute and convalescent phases of COVID-19. The material from the prospective study consisted of cDNA or gDNA derived from T cells, B-cell-depleted T cells, or PBMCs. The dataset comprised deeply sampled blood TCRbeta repertoires from subjects exposed to, actively infected with, or recovered from COVID-19. The repertoires were released in a freely available public database intended as a resource for research on the immune response to SARS-CoV-2. The samples were drawn from the first 160 participants of the ongoing ImmuneRACE study and from over 950 subjects provided by 6 global collaborators. The sample metadata nearly always contained a de-identified subject ID, COVID-19 status, age in years and sex. Where HLA class I and class II types were available, the types were taken from metadata supplied by the sample provider, not from assay-based typing.

The immunoSEQ Assay, a bias-controlled multiplex PCR, was used to amplify TCRbeta CDR3 regions from genomic DNA. As for the authors' bioinformatics: Nucleated cell counts per sample were estimated from amplification of reference gene primers within the assay. To quantify the absolute abundance of each unique TCRbeta CDR3 rearrangement, sequence reads were collapsed and filtered. For each sample, productive Simpson clonality was calculated as the square root of Simpson's diversity index across productive rearrangements. As stored in TCRdb, this immuneACCESS dataset retains in-frame rearrangements with V and J assigned. A fraction of the clones does not appear; measured against another copy, unresolved V genes explain less than half of the discrepancy, and the remainder lacks a known reason. Clone size and V and J calls were adopted from that table, with D and trimming inferred from the DNA. Present in this sample are about 45,000 clones, 75% to 85% of which were seen just once. Jointly, the top ten make up roughly 8.2% of the sample.

Collaborating institutions collected whole blood in K2EDTA tubes following their own protocols. For TCRbeta analysis, collaborators shipped samples in one of three forms: frozen whole blood, isolated PBMCs, or DNA extracted from either of those sample types. For this clone: Its antigen specificity is not known. It has no much larger one-base neighbor in the sample; base qualities were not kept.

General conclusions and limits of the study: Clinical and demographic metadata were provided uncurated, with the amount varying by source and participant.

This clonotype was sampled from a man aged 80 or over in a cohort sampled during active COVID-19. The sequencing input was peripheral blood.

The DNA sequence follows: TGTGCCAGCAGTGAAGCAAGTAGGGGGAGGGATGGCTACACCTTC. This gives the protein CASSEASRGRDGYTF. The rearrangement combines TRBV6-1 with TRBJ1-2; TRBD1 is possibly the D segment (6 matching bases). The CDR3 goes from the cysteine to the phenylalanine over 15 residues. Only the CDR3 portion is preserved as DNA: 45 bases, with reading frame beginning at the first base. Trimming takes 0 bases from V and 6 bases from J, and the germline ends sit 14 bases apart. CDR1 MNHNS and CDR2 SASEGT are derived from the germline V gene.